Below are 24 T cell receptor beta chains sequenced from a single sample in a study of T cells after yellow fever vaccination. A single record per CDR3 protein comes from TCRdb applying MiXCR to the 5' RACE reads. The sample includes under 600,000 distinct CDR3 sequences, less than 25% of them seen just once. The sequenced sample was PBMCs, obtained less than 25 days after the first yellow fever vaccination. Every receptor here comes from a man younger than 35 who received the YFV17D yellow fever vaccine.

This chain uses TRBV9 with TRBJ2-2, with unresolved D. CDR1 and CDR2 from the germline V gene are SGDLS and YYNGEE. V was trimmed by 3 bases and J by 6 bases, leaving 12 bases between them. CDR3 size: 14 residues. In DNA, the CDR3 is TGTGCCAGCAGCGCGAGACCCAACGCCGGGGAGCTGTTTTTT. Protein sequence: CASSARPNAGELFF.

V is TRBV12-3 or TRBV12-4 and J is TRBJ2-1, with 7 nucleotides matching TRBD2. V lost 5 bases, J lost 9 bases, and 10 bases stayed unmatched. The CDR3 is 14 amino acids. The CDR3 loop is CASSQGWGGVEQFF. The DNA of the CDR3 is TGTGCCAGCAGTCAAGGCTGGGGGGGGGTTGAGCAGTTCTTC.

The chain uses TRBV14 and TRBJ2-7; D is uncertain. CDR1 is SGHDN, CDR2 FVKESK, per germline. The CDR3 runs 12 residues. Trimming took 0 bases from V and 5 from J, leaving 5 bases between them. The CDR3: CASSQDQDEQYF. Written as DNA, the CDR3 is TGTGCCAGCAGCCAAGACCAGGACGAGCAGTACTTC.

This clonotype was found a few times. The V call is TRBV7-2, the J call TRBJ2-3; 11 nucleotides match TRBD2. With V trimmed by 4 bases and J by 4 bases, 4 bases remained unmatched. From germline, CDR1 is SGHTA and CDR2 FQGNSA. The CDR3 covers 15 residues. In nucleotides, the CDR3 is TGTGCCAGCAGCTCTAGCGGGGGGCACCCAGATACGCAGTATTTT. This gives the protein CASSSSGGHPDTQYF.

The V and J genes are TRBV7-8 and TRBJ2-2, with D uncertain. Trimming removed 8 bases from V and 5 bases from J, with 12 bases in between. Germline lookup yields CDR1 SGHVS and CDR2 FQNEAQ. CDR3 size: 13 residues. As DNA, the CDR3 is TGTGCCAGCCTGAAGCTAGTAACCGGGGAGCTGTTTTTT. This encodes CASLKLVTGELFF.

There are a few counts of this clonotype. The genes are TRBV14 and TRBJ2-1; D call uncertain. Germline assignment: CDR1 SGHDN and CDR2 FVKESK. V was trimmed by 3 bases and J by 12 bases, leaving 18 bases between them. CDR3 length: 14 residues. The CDR3 coding sequence is TGTGCCAGCAGCCAGGCCAACTCGGTGGTCGGGCAGTTCTTC. This encodes CASSQANSVVGQFF.

The table lists this clonotype with a few counts. The chain joins TRBV9 to TRBJ2-3; 10 bases line up with TRBD2. Germline loops: CDR1 SGDLS, CDR2 YYNGEE. The J segment lost 1 base and the V segment lost 2 bases, leaving 4 bases of the junction unmatched. This CDR3 spans 16 amino acids. The CDR3 spells CASSVLAGARTDTQYF. The CDR3 DNA reads as TGTGCCAGCAGCGTCCTAGCGGGGGCTCGCACAGATACGCAGTATTTT.

V gene TRBV6-2 or TRBV6-3 combines with J gene TRBJ2-2, with D hard to call. There are 16 residues in the CDR3. Trimming shortened V by 2 bases and J by 1 base, and 11 bases separated the two germline ends. Germline assignment: CDR1 MNHEY and CDR2 SVGEGT. The CDR3, as DNA: TGTGCCAGCAGTTACATGACACGACTGAACACCGGGGAGCTGTTTTTT. Its protein is CASSYMTRLNTGELFF.

The sample holds a few counts of this clonotype. The rearrangement uses TRBV20-1 and TRBJ1-1; D is undetermined. The germline V gene has CDR1 DFQATT and CDR2 SNEGSKA (reference sequence). The V gene lost 6 bases and the J gene lost 3 bases, with 20 bases spanning the gap. CDR3 length: 15 residues. The CDR3 loop is CSAPMIRRVHTEAFF. The CDR3 DNA reads TGCAGTGCGCCGATGATCCGGAGGGTGCACACTGAAGCTTTCTTT.

Only a few counts were recorded for this clonotype. The gene calls are TRBV24-1 and TRBJ2-2; 10 bases are a match to TRBD2. V shed 9 bases and J 1 base; nucleotides not matched to a gene: 10. Germline V gene lookup returns CDR1 KGHDR and CDR2 SFDVKD. This CDR3 comprises 17 residues. The CDR3 DNA reads as TGTGCCACCCAAGGCCTAGCGGGGGCCAGGAACACCGGGGAGCTGTTTTTT. Its translation: CATQGLAGARNTGELFF.

The V call is TRBV5-1, the J call TRBJ2-3, with D perhaps TRBD1 or TRBD2 (5 bases each). The CDR3 extends over 15 amino acids. The ends were cut back, 4 bases at V and 8 bases at J, with 20 bases in the middle. Looked up from germline, CDR1 is SGHRS and CDR2 is YFSETQ. CDR3 amino acids: CASSLGTRPLATQYF. The CDR3 DNA reads TGCGCCAGCAGCCTAGGGACCCGACCTTTGGCTACGCAGTATTTT.

The rearrangement links TRBV10-1 to TRBJ2-7; perhaps TRBD2 as D (6 bases). CDR1 is WNHNN, CDR2 SYGVQD, per germline (reference sequence). Between the trimmed V and J ends, which lost 6 bases and 2 bases, there was a span of 17 bases. CDR3 length: 15 amino acids. In nucleotides, the CDR3 is TGCGCCAGCAGCTACACGGGGGACCGAGCCTACGAGCAGTACTTC. Protein sequence: CASSYTGDRAYEQYF.

The chain uses TRBV11-2 and TRBJ2-7; a weak D match, TRBD2 (5 bases). Deletions cut 7 bases from V and 2 bases from J, with 30 bases between. The CDR3 is made up of 19 amino acids. From germline, CDR1 is SGHAT and CDR2 FQNNGV. In nucleotides, the CDR3 is TGTGCCAGCACCCCTTCCCCGGGGATAGGTCGTGGACCCACCTACGAGCAGTACTTC. It specifies CASTPSPGIGRGPTYEQYF.

The genes are TRBV27 and TRBJ1-6, with unresolved D. V was shortened by 1 base and J by 6 bases, with 7 bases between the two germline ends. This CDR3 is built from 14 residues. The germline V gene encodes CDR1 MNHEY and CDR2 SMNVEV (reference sequence). The CDR3 loop is CASSLLPINSPLHF. DNA for the CDR3: TGTGCCAGCAGTTTATTGCCCATTAATTCACCCCTCCACTTT.

This clonotype was counted ten times or more. The CDR3 protein is CASSPQKETQYF. The CDR3, as DNA: TGTGCCAGCAGTCCCCAAAAAGAGACCCAGTACTTC. The J gene is TRBJ2-5, the V gene TRBV7-2; D is unclear. The germline CDR1 and CDR2 sequences are SGHTA and FQGNSA. This CDR3 is 12 amino acids long. V was trimmed by 6 bases and J by 3 bases, leaving 8 bases between them.

CDR3 nucleotide sequence: TGTGCCAGCAATCTCAGGGAAGAGACCCAGTACTTC. Translated, it gives CASNLREETQYF. V and J are TRBV7-9 and TRBJ2-5, with D tentatively TRBD1 (5 bases). With 7 bases removed from V and 3 bases from J, the gap between germline ends came to 9 bases. This CDR3 has 12 amino acids. The germline CDR1 and CDR2 sequences are SEHNR and FQNEAQ (reference sequence).

This sequence joins TRBV6-5 and TRBJ1-6; possible D gene TRBD1, 6 bases. Trimming took 0 bases from V and 6 from J, leaving 15 bases between them. The CDR3 consists of 17 residues. Germline loops: CDR1 MNHEY, CDR2 SVGAGI. CDR3 loop: CASSYSRQANINSPLHF. The CDR3 bases are TGTGCCAGCAGTTACTCAAGACAGGCTAACATTAATTCACCCCTCCACTTT.

The rearrangement uses TRBV11-2 and TRBJ2-1; unclear D gene. Germline V gives CDR1 SGHAT, CDR2 FQNNGV. CDR3 length equals 15 residues. V shed 4 bases and J shed 0 bases, with 10 bases lying between them. In DNA form, the CDR3 reads TGTGCCAGCAGCTCGGCATCATACTCCTACAATGAGCAGTTCTTC. This encodes CASSSASYSYNEQFF.

The chain combines TRBV20-1 with TRBJ2-3; 9 bases agree with TRBD2. The J segment lost 1 base and the V segment lost 3 bases, leaving 5 bases of the junction unmatched. The CDR3 consists of 15 residues. The V gene's germline CDR1 is DFQATT and CDR2 SNEGSKA (reference sequence). CDR3 sequence (DNA): TGCAGTGCTAGCCCGTTAGCGGGGGGCACAGATACGCAGTATTTT. It codes for CSASPLAGGTDTQYF.

The J gene is TRBJ1-4, the V gene TRBV6-1; the match to TRBD1 covers 8 bases. V lost 6 bases, J lost 7 bases, and 7 bases stayed unmatched. The CDR3 spans 14 residues. The V gene's germline CDR1 is MNHNS and CDR2 SASEGT. CDR3 DNA: TGTGCCAGCAGCCCCACAGGGGGATTTGAAAAACTGTTTTTT. Amino acids: CASSPTGGFEKLFF.

This chain joins TRBV18 and TRBJ1-6, with TRBD1 as a possible D gene (6 bases). V was shortened by 5 bases and J by 7 bases, with 15 bases between the two germline ends. Germline CDR1 KGHSH, CDR2 LQKENI. The CDR3 is made up of 15 amino acids. Written as DNA, the CDR3 is TGTGCCAGCTCATCAATTGGGACACGGAATTCACCCCTCCACTTT. Amino acid sequence: CASSSIGTRNSPLHF.

The V and J genes are TRBV6-1 and TRBJ1-2; D unclear. V lost 6 bases to trimming and J lost 0 bases, with 17 bases between them. CDR3 length equals 16 residues. The germline V gene has CDR1 MNHNS and CDR2 SASEGT. Here the CDR3 DNA reads TGTGCCAGCAGCCCTTGGACGGACGGAGCTAACTATGGCTACACCTTC. This encodes CASSPWTDGANYGYTF.

Only a few counts were recorded for this clonotype. The rearrangement links TRBV20-1 to TRBJ2-7, with a tentative D call TRBD2 (6 bases). With 6 bases removed from V and 6 bases from J, the gap between germline ends came to 12 bases. The CDR3 consists of 11 residues. Per germline, CDR1 DFQATT and CDR2 SNEGSKA (reference sequence). The CDR3 DNA sequence: TGCAGTGCCGGGGGACTTGTCGAGCAGTACTTC. Translation gives CSAGGLVEQYF.

In its sample, this clonotype was seen a few times. V is TRBV7-3 and J is TRBJ1-1, with a tentative D call TRBD1 (5 bases). CDR3 size: 13 residues. The germline gives CDR1 SGHTA, CDR2 FQGTGA. The V gene lost 8 bases and the J gene lost 0 bases, with 10 bases spanning the gap. The CDR3 region is CASGAGMNTEAFF. In nucleotides, the CDR3 is TGTGCCAGCGGGGCAGGGATGAACACTGAAGCTTTCTTT. The whole variable domain, filled in from reference TRBV7-3 and TRBJ1-1, reads GAGVSQTPSNKVTEKGKYVELRCDPISGHTALYWYRQSLGQGPEFLIYFQGTGAADDSGLPNDRFFAVRPEGSVSTLKIQRTERGDSAVYLCASGAGMNTEAFFGQGTRLTVV.